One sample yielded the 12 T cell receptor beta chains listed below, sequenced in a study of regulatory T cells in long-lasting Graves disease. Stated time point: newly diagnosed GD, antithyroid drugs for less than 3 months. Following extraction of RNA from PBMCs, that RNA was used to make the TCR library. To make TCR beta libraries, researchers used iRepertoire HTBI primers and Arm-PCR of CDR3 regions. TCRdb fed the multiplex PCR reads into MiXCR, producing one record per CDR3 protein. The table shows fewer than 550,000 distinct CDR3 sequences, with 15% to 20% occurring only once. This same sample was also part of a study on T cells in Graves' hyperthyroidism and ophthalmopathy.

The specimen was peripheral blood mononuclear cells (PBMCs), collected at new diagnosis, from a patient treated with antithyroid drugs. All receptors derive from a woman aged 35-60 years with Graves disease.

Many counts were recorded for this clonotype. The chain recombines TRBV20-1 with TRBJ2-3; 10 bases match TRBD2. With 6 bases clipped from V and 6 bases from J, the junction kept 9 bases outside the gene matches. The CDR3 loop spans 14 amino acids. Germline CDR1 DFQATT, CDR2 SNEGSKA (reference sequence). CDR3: CSATAGGPRDTQYF. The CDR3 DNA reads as TGCAGTGCAACAGCGGGGGGGCCGCGGGATACGCAGTATTTT.

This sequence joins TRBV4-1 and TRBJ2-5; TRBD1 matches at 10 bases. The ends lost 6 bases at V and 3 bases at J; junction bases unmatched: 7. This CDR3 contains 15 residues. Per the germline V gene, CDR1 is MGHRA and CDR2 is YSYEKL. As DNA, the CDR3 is TGCGCCAGCAGGCGTCTAGGACAGGGGGAAGAGACCCAGTACTTC. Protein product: CASRRLGQGEETQYF.

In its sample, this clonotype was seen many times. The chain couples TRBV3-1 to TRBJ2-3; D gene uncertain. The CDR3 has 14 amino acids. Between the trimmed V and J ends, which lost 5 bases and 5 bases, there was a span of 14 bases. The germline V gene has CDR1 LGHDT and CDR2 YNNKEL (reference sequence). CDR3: CASSTPLLRDTQYF. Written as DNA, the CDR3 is TGTGCCAGCAGCACCCCCCTCCTAAGAGATACGCAGTATTTT.

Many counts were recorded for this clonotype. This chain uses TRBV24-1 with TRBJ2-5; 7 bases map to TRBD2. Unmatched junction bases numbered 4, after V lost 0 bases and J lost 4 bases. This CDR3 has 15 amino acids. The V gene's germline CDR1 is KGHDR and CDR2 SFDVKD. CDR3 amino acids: CATSDLAREGETQYF. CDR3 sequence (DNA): TGTGCCACCAGTGATTTGGCCAGGGAGGGAGAGACCCAGTACTTC.

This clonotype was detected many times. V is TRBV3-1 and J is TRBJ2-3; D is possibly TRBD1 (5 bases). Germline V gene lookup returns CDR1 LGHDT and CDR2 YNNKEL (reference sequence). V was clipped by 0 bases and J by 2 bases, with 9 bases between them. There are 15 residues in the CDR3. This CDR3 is CASSQEGQPTDTQYF. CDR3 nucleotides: TGTGCCAGCAGCCAAGAAGGACAACCCACAGATACGCAGTATTTT.

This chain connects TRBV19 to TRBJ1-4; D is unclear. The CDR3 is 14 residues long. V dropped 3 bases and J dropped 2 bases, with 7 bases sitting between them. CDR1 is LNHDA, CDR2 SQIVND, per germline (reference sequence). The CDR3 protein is CASSITGTNEKLFF. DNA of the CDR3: TGTGCCAGTAGTATCACGGGGACTAATGAAAAACTGTTTTTT.

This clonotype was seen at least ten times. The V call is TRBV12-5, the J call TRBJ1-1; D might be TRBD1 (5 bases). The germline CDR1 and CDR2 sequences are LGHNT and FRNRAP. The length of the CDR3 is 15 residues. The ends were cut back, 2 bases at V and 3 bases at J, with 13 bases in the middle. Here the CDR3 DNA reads TGTGCTAGTGGTTTGATGGCGGGGGTGGACACTGAAGCTTTCTTT. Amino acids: CASGLMAGVDTEAFF.

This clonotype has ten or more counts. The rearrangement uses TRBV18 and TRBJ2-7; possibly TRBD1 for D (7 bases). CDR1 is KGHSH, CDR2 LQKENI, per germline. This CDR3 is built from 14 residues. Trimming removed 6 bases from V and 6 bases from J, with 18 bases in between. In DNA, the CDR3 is TGTGCCAGCTCGGAGGGACAGCCCCTAAGCGAGCAGTACTTC. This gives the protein CASSEGQPLSEQYF.

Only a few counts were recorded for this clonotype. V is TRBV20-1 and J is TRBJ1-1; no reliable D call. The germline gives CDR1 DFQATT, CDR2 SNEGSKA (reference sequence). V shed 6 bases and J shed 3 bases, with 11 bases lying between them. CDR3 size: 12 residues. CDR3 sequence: CSARRKDTEAFF. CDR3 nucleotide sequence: TGCAGTGCCAGACGAAAGGACACTGAAGCTTTCTTT.

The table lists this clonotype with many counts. The chain's CDR3 is CASSLRLNTEAFF. CDR3 coding DNA: TGTGCCAGCAGCTTAAGGCTGAACACTGAAGCTTTCTTT. The chain employs TRBV12-3 or TRBV12-4 and TRBJ1-1, with no clear D. This CDR3 comprises 13 residues. V was pared by 6 bases and J by 0 bases, with 8 bases between.

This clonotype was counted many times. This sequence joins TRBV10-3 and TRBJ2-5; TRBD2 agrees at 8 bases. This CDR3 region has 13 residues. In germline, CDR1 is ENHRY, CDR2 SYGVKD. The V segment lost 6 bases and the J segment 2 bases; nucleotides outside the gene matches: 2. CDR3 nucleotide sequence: TGTGCCATCAGCGCTAGCGGGCAAGAGACCCAGTACTTC. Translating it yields CAISASGQETQYF.

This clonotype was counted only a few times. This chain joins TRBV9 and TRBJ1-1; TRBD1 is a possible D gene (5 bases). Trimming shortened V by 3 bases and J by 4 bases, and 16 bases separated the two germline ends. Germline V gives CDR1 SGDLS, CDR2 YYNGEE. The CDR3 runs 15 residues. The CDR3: CASSASGGMGTEAFF. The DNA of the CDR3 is TGTGCCAGCAGCGCCTCCGGGGGGATGGGCACTGAAGCTTTCTTT.